The 9 T cell receptor beta chains given below trace back to one sample, sequenced in a study of shared clonotypes between healthy human individuals. Assay used: immunoSEQ multiplex PCR; TCRdb lists only in-frame clones, some missing. Of 90,000 to 150,000 clones in the sample, approximately 70% were seen once. Sequences were obtained from memory CD8+ T cells sorted from blood. The subset denotes: CD45RO+ cells pooled with CCR7-negative TemRA cells. The receptor source for this set is a woman aged 25 to 39 in good health.

This clone was recorded at least ten times. The rearrangement uses TRBV25-1 and TRBJ2-6; D call uncertain. V lost 5 bases and J lost 4, with 9 bases in between. This CDR3 comprises 14 residues. The germline V gene has CDR1 MGHDK and CDR2 SYGVNS. CDR3 amino acids: CASSSSLGANVLTF. The DNA of the CDR3 is TGTGCCAGCAGTTCCTCCCTCGGGGCCAACGTCCTGACTTTC.

The rearrangement links TRBV2 to TRBJ2-7; D may be TRBD1 (5 bases). This CDR3 comprises 14 residues. Germline CDR1 is SNHLY and CDR2 is FYNNEI. V was clipped by 4 bases and J by 6 bases, with 16 bases between them. This CDR3 is CASSVGQGMGEQYF. CDR3 DNA sequence: TGTGCCAGCAGTGTCGGGCAGGGTATGGGCGAGCAGTACTTC.

The V call is TRBV5-8, the J call TRBJ1-2; 8 bases are a match to TRBD1. Germline V gene lookup returns CDR1 SGHTS and CDR2 YDEGEE. V shed 6 bases, J shed 3 bases, and the junction held 10 bases outside the gene matches. The CDR3 is 15 amino acids. The CDR3 loop reads CASTPAGGIYYGYTF. The CDR3 nucleotides are TGTGCCAGCACACCCGCAGGGGGCATTTACTATGGCTACACCTTC.

This clone was picked up one time. The V call is TRBV28, the J call TRBJ2-5; either TRBD1 or TRBD2 may fit D (5 bases each). Germline CDR1 and CDR2: MDHEN and SYDVKM. V was pared by 5 bases and J by 5 bases, with 18 bases between. The CDR3 is 15 amino acids. As DNA, the CDR3 is TGTGCCAGCAGTCCCGGGACCCCCGGCAGGGAGACCCAGTACTTC. Translation: CASSPGTPGRETQYF.

The chain recombines TRBV7-8 with TRBJ1-5; 7 positions agree with TRBD1. The CDR3 is made up of 17 amino acids. V lost 5 bases, J lost 0 bases, and 10 bases stayed unmatched. The V gene's germline CDR1 is SGHVS and CDR2 FQNEAQ. CDR3 protein: CASSPKQGISSNQPQHF. CDR3 sequence (DNA): TGTGCCAGCAGCCCCAAACAGGGGATCAGTAGCAATCAGCCCCAGCATTTT.

This chain uses TRBV28 with TRBJ2-1; possible D gene TRBD1, 5 bases. The CDR3 contains 13 residues. Germline CDR1 is MDHEN and CDR2 is SYDVKM. V was clipped by 2 bases and J by 8 bases, with 10 bases between them. The CDR3 region is CASSLRGFDEQFF. CDR3 DNA: TGTGCCAGCAGTTTAAGGGGCTTCGATGAGCAGTTCTTC.

V usage is TRBV27 and J usage is TRBJ1-5; 8 nucleotides match TRBD1. CDR3 length: 14 amino acids. In germline, CDR1 is MNHEY, CDR2 SMNVEV (reference sequence). The V gene end was trimmed by 3 bases and the J gene end by 6 bases; junction bases not matched to a gene: 4. The CDR3 sequence: CASSFSGGSQPQHF. Here the CDR3 DNA reads TGTGCCAGCAGTTTTTCAGGGGGCTCTCAGCCCCAGCATTTT.

This clone was detected only once. The chain employs TRBV30 and TRBJ2-2; D is perhaps TRBD2 (6 bases). The germline gives CDR1 GTSNPN, CDR2 SVGIG (reference sequence). The CDR3 spans 17 residues. Trimming removed 6 bases at V and 0 bases at J, with 20 bases between. DNA for the CDR3: TGTGCCTGCCCGCGGATGGTAGCGGAATCGAACACCGGGGAGCTGTTTTTT. Its translation: CACPRMVAESNTGELFF.

This clone was observed a few times. V usage is TRBV10-3 and J usage is TRBJ2-2; the D is unclear. This CDR3 has 14 amino acids. From germline, CDR1 is ENHRY and CDR2 SYGVKD. V was pared by 7 bases and J by 4 bases, with 13 bases between. The CDR3 sequence: CAITHGPSTGELFF. The CDR3 DNA is TGTGCCATCACCCATGGACCCTCCACCGGGGAGCTGTTTTTT.